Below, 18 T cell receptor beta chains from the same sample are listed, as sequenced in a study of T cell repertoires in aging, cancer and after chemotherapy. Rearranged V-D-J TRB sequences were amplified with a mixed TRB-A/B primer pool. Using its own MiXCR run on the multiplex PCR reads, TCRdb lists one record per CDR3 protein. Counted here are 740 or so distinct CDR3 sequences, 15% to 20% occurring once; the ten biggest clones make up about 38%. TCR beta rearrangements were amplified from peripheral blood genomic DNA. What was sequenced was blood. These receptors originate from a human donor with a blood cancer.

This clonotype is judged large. The CDR3 bases are TGCAGCGCCGGGAGGTCAGGGGGCTGGGGCGCAACTAATGAAAAACTGTTTTTT. Translated, it gives CSAGRSGGWGATNEKLFF. This chain links TRBV29-1 with TRBJ1-4; 8 positions agree with TRBD1. CDR3 length equals 18 residues. Unmatched junction bases numbered 16, after V lost 7 bases and J lost 0 bases. The germline V gene has CDR1 SQVTM and CDR2 ANQGSEA.

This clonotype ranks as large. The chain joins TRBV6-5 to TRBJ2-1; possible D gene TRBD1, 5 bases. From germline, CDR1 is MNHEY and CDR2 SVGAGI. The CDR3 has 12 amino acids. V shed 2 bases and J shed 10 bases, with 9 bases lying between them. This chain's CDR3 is CASSYGAGEQFF. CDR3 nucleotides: TGTGCCAGCAGTTACGGGGCAGGCGAGCAGTTCTTC.

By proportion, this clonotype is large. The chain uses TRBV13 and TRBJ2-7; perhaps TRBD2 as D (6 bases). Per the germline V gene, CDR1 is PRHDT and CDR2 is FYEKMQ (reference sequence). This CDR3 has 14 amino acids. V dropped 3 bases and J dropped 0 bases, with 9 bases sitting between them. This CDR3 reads CASSLSGSSYEQYF. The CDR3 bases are TGTGCCAGCAGCTTGAGCGGGTCCTCCTACGAGCAGTACTTC.

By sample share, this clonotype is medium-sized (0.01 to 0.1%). CDR3 sequence: CASSQEGVPNSGANVLTF. The CDR3 DNA follows: TGCGCCAGCAGCCAAGAGGGGGTCCCGAACTCTGGGGCCAACGTCCTGACTTTC. V usage is TRBV4-3 and J usage is TRBJ2-6; D tentatively reads TRBD1 or TRBD2 (5 bases each). With 0 bases removed from V and 0 bases from J, the gap between germline ends came to 12 bases. The CDR3 runs 18 residues. Germline V lookup: CDR1 LGHNA, CDR2 YSLEER.

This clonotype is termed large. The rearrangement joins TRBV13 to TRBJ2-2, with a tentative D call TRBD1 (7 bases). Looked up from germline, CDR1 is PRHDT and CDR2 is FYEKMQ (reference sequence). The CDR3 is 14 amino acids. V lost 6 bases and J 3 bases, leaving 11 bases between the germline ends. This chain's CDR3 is CASRARGDTGELFF. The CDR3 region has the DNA TGTGCCAGCAGGGCCAGGGGGGACACCGGGGAGCTGTTTTTT.

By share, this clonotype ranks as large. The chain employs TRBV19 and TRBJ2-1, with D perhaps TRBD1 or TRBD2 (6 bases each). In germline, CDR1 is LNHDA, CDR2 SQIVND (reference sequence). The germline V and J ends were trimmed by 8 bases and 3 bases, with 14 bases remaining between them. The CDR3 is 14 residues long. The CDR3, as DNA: TGTGCCAGTTTCGAAGGGGGGAACTACAATGAGCAGTTCTTC. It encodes CASFEGGNYNEQFF.

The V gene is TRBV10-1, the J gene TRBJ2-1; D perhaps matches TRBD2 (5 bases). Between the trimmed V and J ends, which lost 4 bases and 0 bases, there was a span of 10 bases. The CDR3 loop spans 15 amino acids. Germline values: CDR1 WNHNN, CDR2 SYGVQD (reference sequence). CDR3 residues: CASSVSASSYNEQFF. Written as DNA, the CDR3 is TGCGCCAGCAGTGTTAGCGCAAGCTCCTACAATGAGCAGTTCTTC.

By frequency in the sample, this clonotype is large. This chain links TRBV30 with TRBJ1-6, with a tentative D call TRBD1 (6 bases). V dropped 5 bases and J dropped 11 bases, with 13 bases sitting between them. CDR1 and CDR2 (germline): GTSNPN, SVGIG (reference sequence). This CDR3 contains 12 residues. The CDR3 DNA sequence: TGTGCCTGGGACCGTCCAGGGGCACCCCTCCACTTT. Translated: CAWDRPGAPLHF.

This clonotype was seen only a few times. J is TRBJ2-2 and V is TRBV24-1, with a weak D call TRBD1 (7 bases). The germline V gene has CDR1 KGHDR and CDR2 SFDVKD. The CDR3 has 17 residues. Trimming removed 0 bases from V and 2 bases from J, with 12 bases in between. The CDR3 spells CATSDLGGTANTGELFF. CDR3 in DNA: TGTGCCACCAGTGATTTGGGCGGGACAGCTAACACCGGGGAGCTGTTTTTT.

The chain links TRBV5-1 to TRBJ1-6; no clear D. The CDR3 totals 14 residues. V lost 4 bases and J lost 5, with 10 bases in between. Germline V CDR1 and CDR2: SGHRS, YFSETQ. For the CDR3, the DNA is TGCGCCAGCAGCCCACCACAAAATAATTCACCCCTCCACTTT. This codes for CASSPPQNNSPLHF.

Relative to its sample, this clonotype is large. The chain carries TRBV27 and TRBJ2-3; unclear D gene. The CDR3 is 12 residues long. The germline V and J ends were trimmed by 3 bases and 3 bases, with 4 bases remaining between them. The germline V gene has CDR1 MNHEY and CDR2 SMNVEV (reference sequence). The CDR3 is CASSFTTDTQYF. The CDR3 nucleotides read TGTGCCAGCAGTTTCACTACAGATACGCAGTATTTT.

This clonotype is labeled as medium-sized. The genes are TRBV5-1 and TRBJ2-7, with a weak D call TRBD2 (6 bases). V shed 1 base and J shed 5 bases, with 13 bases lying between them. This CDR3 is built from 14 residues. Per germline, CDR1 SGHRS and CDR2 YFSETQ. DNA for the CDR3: TGCGCCAGCAGCTTGTCGCCGACTAGGGACGAGCAGTACTTC. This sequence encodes CASSLSPTRDEQYF.

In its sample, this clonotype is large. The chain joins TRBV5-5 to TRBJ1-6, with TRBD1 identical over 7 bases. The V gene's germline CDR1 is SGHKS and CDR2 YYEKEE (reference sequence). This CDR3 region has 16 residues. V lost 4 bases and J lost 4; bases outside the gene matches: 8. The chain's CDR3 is CASSTDRNIYNSPLHF. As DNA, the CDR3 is TGTGCCAGCAGCACGGACAGGAACATTTATAATTCACCCCTCCACTTT.

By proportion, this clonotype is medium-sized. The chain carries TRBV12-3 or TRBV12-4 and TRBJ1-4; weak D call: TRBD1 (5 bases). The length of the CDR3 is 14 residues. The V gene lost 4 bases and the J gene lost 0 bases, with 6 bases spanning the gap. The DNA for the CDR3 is TGTGCCAGCAGTTCGACAGCAACTAATGAAAAACTGTTTTTT. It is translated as CASSSTATNEKLFF.

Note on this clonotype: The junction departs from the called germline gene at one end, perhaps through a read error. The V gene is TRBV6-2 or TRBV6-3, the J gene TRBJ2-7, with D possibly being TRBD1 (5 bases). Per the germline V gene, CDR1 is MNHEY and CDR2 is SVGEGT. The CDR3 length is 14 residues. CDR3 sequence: CASRTDSYNSPLYF. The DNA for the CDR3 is TGTGCCAGCAGGACAGATTCCTATAATTCGCCCCTCTACTTT.

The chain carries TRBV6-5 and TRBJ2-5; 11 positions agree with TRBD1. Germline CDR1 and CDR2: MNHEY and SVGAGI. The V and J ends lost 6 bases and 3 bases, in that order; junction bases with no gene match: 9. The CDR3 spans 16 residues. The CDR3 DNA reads TGTGCCAGCAGCCCCCAGGGGACAGGGGGAAAAGAGACCCAGTACTTC. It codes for CASSPQGTGGKETQYF.

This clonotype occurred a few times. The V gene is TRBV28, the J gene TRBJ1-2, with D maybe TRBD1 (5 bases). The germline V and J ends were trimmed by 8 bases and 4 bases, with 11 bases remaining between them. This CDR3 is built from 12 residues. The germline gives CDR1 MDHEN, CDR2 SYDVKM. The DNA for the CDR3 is TGTGCCAGCGGTCGCGGGACCTATGGCTACACCTTC. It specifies CASGRGTYGYTF.

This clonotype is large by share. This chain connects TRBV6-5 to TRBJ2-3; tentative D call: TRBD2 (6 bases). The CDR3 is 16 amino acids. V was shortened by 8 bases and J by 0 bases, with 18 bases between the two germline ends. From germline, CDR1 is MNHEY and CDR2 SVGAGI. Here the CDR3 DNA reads TGTGCCAGCTCAGGTGTTAGCGGAGCTAGCACAGATACGCAGTATTTT. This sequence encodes CASSGVSGASTDTQYF.